This T cell receptor beta chain was recovered during a study of cytomegalovirus exposure and HLA in healthy donors. Study results and caveats: Researchers reported that a few CMV-associated chains were confirmed in vitro as CMV antigen-specific. Sequence variants that were highly shared formed a cluster that was likely a sequencing artifact. CMV serostatus was the only immune exposure information that was available. TCR sequences were mostly rare, though some public TCRs occurred in many donors.

The PCR ran on 60 Vbeta and 13 Jbeta primers. Libraries were prepared by immunoSEQ multiplex PCR; TCRdb keeps only in-frame clonotypes and omits some of them. The sample has over 75,000 clones, roughly a tenth seen once; the top ten hold 4.5% to 6.5%. The germline V gene encodes CDR1 MGHRA and CDR2 YSYEKL. V was trimmed by 4 bases and J by 2 bases, leaving 21 bases between them. CDR3 length: 17 amino acids. As concerns this clone: Its antigen is as yet unknown.

Sequencing input: PBMCs. This sequence originates from a man aged 45 to 65 in good health and CMV-seropositive. This chain connects TRBV4-1 to TRBJ2-7; D perhaps matches TRBD1 (6 bases). CDR3 nucleotides: TGCGCCAGCAGCCGACTGTCCCCGCAGACAGGCCCCTACGAGCAGTACTTC. As protein: CASSRLSPQTGPYEQYF.